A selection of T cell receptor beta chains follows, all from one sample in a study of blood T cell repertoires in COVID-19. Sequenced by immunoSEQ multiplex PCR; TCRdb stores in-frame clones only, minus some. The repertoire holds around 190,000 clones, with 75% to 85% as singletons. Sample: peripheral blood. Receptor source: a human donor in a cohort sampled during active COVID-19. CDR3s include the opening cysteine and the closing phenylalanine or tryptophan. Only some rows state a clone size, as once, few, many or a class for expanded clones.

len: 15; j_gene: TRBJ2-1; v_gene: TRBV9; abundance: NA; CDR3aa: CASSAGTSGRNEQFF
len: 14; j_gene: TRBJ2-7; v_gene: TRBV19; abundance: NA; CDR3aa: CASSLAGGSYEQYF
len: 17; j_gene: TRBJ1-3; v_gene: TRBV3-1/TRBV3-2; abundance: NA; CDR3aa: CASSQEDRTITGNTIYF
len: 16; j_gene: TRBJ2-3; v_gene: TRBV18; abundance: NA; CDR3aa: CASSPRLTSSKDTQYF
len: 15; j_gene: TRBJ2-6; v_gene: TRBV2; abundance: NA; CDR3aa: CASRVQGSGANVLTF
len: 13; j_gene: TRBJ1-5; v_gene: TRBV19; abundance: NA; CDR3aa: CASTLGPNQPQHF
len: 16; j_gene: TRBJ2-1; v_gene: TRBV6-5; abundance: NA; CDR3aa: CASSYATSGWYNEQFF
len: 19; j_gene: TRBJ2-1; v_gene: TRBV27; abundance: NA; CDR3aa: CASREAGLASSYTYNEQFF
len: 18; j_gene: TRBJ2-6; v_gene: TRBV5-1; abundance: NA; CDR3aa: CASSLRGTESSGANVLTF
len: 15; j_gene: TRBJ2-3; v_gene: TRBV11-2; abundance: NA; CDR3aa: CASSREPGGADTQYF
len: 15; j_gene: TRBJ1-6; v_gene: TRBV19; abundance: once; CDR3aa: CASRSTLRVNSPLHF
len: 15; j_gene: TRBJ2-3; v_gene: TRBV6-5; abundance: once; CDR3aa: CASRQSGGVGDTQYF
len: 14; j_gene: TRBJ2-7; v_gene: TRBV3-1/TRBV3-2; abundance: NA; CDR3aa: CASSHDLGPYEQYF
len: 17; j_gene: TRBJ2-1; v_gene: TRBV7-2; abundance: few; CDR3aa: CASSSVLTSGSYNEQFF
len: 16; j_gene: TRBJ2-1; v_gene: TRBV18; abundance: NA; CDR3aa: CASSAVAGAAYNEQFF
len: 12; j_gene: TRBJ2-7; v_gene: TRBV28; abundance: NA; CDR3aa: CASREQDSYQYF
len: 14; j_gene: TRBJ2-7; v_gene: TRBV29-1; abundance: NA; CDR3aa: CSVETGRSSYEQYF
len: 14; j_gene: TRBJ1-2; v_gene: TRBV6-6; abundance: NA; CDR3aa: CASSTLMDSGGYTF
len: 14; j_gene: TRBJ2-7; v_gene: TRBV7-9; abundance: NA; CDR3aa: CASSLPGQSYEQYF
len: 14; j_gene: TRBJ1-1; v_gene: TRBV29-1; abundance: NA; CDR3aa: CSVPSPTDNTEAFF
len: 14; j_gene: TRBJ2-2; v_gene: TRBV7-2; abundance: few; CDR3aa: CASSLQPNTGELFF
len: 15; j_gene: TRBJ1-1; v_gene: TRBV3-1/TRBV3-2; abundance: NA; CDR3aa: CASSQQGVMNTEAFF
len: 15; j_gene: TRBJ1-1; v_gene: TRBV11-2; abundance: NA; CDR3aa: CASSLVGLPSAMAFF
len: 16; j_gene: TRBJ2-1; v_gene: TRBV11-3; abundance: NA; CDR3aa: CASSLVSSGPYNEQFF
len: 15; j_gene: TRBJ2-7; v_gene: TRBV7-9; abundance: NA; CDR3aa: CASSTRGTPRGEQYF
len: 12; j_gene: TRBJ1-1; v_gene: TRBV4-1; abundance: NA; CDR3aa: CASSHQGAEAFF
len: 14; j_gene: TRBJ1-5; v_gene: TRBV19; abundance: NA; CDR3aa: CASSDSHSNQPQHF
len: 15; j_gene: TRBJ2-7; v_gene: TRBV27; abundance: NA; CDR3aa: CASSLLSDWSYEQYF
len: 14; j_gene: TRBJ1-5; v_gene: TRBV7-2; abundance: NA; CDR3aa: CASSLERPGQPQHF
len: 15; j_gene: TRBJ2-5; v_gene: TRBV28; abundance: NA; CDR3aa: CASSGLAGVGETQYF
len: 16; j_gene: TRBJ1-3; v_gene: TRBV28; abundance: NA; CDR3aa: CASSLLGQGSGNTIYF
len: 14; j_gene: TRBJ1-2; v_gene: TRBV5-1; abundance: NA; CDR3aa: CASSQTGFGYGYTF
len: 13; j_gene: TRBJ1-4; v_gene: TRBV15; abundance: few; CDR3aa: CATSRQGAEKLFF
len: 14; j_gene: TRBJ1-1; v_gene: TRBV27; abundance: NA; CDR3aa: CASSLWPMNTEAFF
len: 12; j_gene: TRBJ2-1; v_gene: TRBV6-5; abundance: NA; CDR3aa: CASSSTRTSWFF
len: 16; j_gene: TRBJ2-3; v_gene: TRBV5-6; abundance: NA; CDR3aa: CASSAPPAGPTDTQYF
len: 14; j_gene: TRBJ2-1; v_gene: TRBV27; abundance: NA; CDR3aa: CASRPETGNNEQFF
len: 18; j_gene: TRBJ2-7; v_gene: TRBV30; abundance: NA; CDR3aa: CAGRPGLAGAAYSYEQYF
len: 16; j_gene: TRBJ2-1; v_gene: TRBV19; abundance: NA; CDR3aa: CASNDRGGGSYNEQFF
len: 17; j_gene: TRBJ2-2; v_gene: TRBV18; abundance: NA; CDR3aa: CASSPGERIPNTGELFF
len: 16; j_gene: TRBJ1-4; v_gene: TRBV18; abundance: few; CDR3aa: CASSPLRVATNEKLFF
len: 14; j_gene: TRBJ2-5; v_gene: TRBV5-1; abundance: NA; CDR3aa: CASRLGQAQETQYF
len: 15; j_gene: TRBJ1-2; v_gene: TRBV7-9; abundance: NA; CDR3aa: CASSLAPGDAYGYTF
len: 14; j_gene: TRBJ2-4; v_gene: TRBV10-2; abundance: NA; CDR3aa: CASRDRESKNIQYF
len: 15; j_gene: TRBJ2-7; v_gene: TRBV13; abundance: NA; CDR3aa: CASSSFARGSYEQYF
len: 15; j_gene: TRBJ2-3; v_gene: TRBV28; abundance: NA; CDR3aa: CASNSPPGGRDTQYF
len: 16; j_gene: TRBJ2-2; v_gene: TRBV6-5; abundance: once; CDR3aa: CASSYYPGLTAGELFF
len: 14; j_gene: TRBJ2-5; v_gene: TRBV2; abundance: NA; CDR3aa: CASSDLAGRKTQYF
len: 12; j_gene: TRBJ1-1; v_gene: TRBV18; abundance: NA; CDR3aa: CASSPDRAEAFF
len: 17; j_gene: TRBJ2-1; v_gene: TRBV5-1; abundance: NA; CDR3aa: CASSAGTSGVSYNEQFF
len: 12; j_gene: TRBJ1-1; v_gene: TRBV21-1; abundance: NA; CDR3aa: CASSPRWREAFF
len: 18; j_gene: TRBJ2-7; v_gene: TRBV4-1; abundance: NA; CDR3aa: CASSQGVWSGTRVNEQYF